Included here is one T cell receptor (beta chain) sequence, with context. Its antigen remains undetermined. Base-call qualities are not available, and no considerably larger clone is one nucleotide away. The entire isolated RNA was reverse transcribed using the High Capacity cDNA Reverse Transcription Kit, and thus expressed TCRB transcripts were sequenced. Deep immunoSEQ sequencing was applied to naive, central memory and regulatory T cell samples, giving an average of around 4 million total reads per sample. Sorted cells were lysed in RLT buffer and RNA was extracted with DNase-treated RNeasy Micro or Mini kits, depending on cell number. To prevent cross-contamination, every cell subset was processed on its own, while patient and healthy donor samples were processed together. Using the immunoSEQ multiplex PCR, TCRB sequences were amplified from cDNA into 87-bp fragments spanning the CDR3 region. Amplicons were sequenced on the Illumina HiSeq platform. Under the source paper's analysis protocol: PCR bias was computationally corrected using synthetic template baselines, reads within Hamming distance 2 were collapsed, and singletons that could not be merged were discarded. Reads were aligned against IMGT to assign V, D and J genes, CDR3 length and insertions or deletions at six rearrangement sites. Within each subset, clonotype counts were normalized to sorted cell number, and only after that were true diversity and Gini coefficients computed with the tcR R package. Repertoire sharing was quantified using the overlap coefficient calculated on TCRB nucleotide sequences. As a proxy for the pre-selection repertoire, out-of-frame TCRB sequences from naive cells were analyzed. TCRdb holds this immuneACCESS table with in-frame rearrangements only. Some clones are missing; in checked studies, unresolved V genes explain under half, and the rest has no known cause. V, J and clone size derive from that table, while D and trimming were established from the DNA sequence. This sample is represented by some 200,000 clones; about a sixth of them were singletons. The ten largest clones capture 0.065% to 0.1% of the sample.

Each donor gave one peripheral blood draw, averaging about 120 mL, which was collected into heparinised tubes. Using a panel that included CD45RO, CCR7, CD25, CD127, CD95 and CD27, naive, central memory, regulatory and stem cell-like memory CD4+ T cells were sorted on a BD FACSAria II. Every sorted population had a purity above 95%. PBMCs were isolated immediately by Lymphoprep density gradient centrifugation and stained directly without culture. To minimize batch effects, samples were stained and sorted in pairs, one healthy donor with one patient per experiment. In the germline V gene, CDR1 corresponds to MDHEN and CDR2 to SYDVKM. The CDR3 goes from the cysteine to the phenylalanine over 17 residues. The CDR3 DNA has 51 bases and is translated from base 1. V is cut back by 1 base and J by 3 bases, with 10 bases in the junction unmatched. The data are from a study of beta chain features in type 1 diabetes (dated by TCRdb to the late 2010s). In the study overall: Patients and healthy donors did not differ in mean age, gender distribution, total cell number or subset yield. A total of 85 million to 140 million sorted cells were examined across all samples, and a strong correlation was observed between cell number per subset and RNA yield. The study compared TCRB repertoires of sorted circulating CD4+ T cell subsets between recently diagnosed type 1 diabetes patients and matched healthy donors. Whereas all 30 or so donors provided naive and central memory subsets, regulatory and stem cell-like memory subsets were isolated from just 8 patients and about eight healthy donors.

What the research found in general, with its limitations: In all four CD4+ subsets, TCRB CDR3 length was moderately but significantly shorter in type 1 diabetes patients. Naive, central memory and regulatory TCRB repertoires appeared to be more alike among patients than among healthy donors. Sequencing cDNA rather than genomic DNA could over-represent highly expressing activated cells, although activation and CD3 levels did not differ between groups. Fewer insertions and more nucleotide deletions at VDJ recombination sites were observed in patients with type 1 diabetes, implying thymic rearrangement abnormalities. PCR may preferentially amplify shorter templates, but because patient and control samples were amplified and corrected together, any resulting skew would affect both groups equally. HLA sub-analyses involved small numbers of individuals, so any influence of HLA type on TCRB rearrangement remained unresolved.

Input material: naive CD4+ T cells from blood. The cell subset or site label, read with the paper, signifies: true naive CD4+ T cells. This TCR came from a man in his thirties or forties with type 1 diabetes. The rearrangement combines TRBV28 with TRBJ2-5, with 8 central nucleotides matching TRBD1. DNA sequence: TGTGCCAGCAGTTTATATAGAAGACAGGGGCGTAAAGAGACCCAGTACTTC. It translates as CASSLYRRQGRKETQYF.